One and the same sample provided the 22 T cell receptor beta chains below, sequenced in a study of T cells in women clearing cervical HPV infection. Data came from immunoSEQ multiplex PCR; TCRdb stores just in-frame clones and leaves some out. Reported are around 21,000 clones; the ten largest clones contain roughly a sixth. The sample comprised blood buffy coat. The source is a woman aged 18 to 75 with a cervical HPV16 infection that either progressed to CIN3+ or cleared (not recorded which).

A remark on this clone: The sequenced fragment ends 3 residues before the CDR3 boundary, so the rest is inferred from the germline J gene. The rearrangement joins TRBV28 to TRBJ2-7, with no clear D. V was clipped by 5 bases and J by 2 bases, with 10 bases between them. CDR3 size: 13 residues. Germline V gene lookup returns CDR1 MDHEN and CDR2 SYDVKM. The CDR3 DNA, read in part, is TGTGCCAGCAGTCTACGAAATGCCTACGAG. Its translation is CASSLRNAYE. From start to end, the CDR3 is CASSLRNAYEQYF.

With respect to this clone: The read ends 3 residues before the CDR3 terminus; that terminus is restored from the germline J gene. The chain is built from TRBV5-6 and TRBJ1-1; D unclear. CDR3 length: 12 residues. Germline CDR1 and CDR2: SGHDT and YYEEEE. Between the trimmed V and J ends, which lost 0 bases and 5 bases, there was a span of 5 bases. The sequenced CDR3 bases are TGTGCCAGCAGCTTGGCCAGAACTGAA. It codes for CASSLARTE. The full CDR3 protein reads CASSLARTEAFF. The whole variable domain, filled in from reference TRBV5-6 and TRBJ1-1, reads DAGVTQSPTHLIKTRGQQVTLRCSPKSGHDTVSWYQQALGQGPQFIFQYYEEEERQRGNFPDRFSGHQFPNYSSELNVNALLLGDSALYLCASSLARTEAFFGQGTRLTVV.

About this clone: The sequence runs out 3 residues before the end of the CDR3; the remainder is reconstructed from the germline J gene. The rearrangement uses TRBV14 and TRBJ2-2; 9 bases line up with TRBD1. The CDR3 contains 16 residues. The germline V gene encodes CDR1 SGHDN and CDR2 FVKESK. J lost 1 base, V lost 3 bases, and 3 bases had no gene match. CDR3 sequence reads: CASSHRDRVNTGELFF. The DNA read from the CDR3 is TGTGCCAGCAGCCACCGGGACAGGGTGAACACCGGGGAG.

About this clone itself: Read data end 3 residues before the CDR3 end; the end is taken from the germline J gene. The chain has TRBV18 and TRBJ2-2; TRBD1 aligns across 9 bases. The CDR3 spans 19 residues. The V gene's germline CDR1 is KGHSH and CDR2 LQKENI. The sequenced part of the CDR3 DNA is TGTGCCAGCTCATCGACAGGGGGATGGCATCTTGCAACTAATGAAAAG. Protein sequence: CASSSTGGWHLATNEK. The CDR3 in full is CASSSTGGWHLATNEKLFF.

In terms of frequency, this clone is medium-sized (0.01 to 0.1%). With the read ending 3 residues before the CDR3 end, the germline J gene is used to fill in that end. This rearrangement joins TRBV7-6 to TRBJ2-5; 7 nucleotides line up with TRBD2. J gave up 5 bases and V 7 bases, and 13 bases lay outside the gene matches. The CDR3 sequence is 15 residues long. Germline lookup yields CDR1 SGHVS and CDR2 FNYEAQ. CDR3 DNA, as far as it was read: TGTGCCAGCATAGAGTATGGCGGGGGTGTGGAGACC. The encoded protein is CASIEYGGGVET. From start to end, the CDR3 is CASIEYGGGVETQYF.

Turning to this clone: The read ends 3 residues shy of where the CDR3 ends; the end is completed using the germline J gene. V gene TRBV2 combines with J gene TRBJ2-1; perhaps TRBD2 as D (5 bases). The CDR3 is 12 amino acids. Trimming shortened V by 7 bases and J by 7 bases, and 11 bases separated the two germline ends. The germline CDR1 and CDR2 sequences are SNHLY and FYNNEI. Partial CDR3 DNA: TGTGCCAGCACACTAGGGCCAAATGAG. Protein sequence: CASTLGPNE. The complete CDR3 reads CASTLGPNEQFF.

With regard to this clone: The read gets to within 3 residues of the CDR3 end, and the germline J gene fills in the rest. The chain has TRBV12-5 and TRBJ1-5; D perhaps matches TRBD1 (6 bases). This CDR3 contains 16 residues. V was cut by 2 bases and J by 3 bases, with 14 bases left in between. CDR1 is LGHNT and CDR2 is FRNRAP in the germline V gene. CDR3 protein: CASGLMAGADNQPQHF. The covered CDR3 bases are TGTGCTAGTGGTTTGATGGCAGGGGCTGACAATCAGCCC.

As concerns this clone: Read coverage stops 3 residues before the CDR3 terminus; the germline J gene supplies the remainder. V usage is TRBV20-1 and J usage is TRBJ2-1; D remains unclear. Trimming pared 8 bases from V and 0 bases from J, leaving 14 bases between. Germline-derived CDR1 and CDR2 are DFQATT and SNEGSKA (reference sequence). The CDR3 runs 14 residues. CDR3 amino acids: CSQSGQNSYNEQFF. The part of the CDR3 DNA that was read is TGCAGTCAGTCTGGGCAGAACTCCTACAATGAG.

Notes on this clone: The CDR3 end lies 3 residues beyond the end of the read and is filled in from the germline J gene. The chain couples TRBV14 to TRBJ2-1; a possible D gene is TRBD1 (5 bases). Trimming removed 0 bases from V and 8 bases from J, with 14 bases in between. The V gene's germline CDR1 is SGHDN and CDR2 FVKESK. This CDR3 region has 15 residues. The CDR3 is CASSQDRGRRDEQFF. Partial CDR3 DNA: TGTGCCAGCAGCCAAGATAGGGGCCGGCGAGATGAG. Based on the CDR3 plus reference TRBV14 and TRBJ2-1, the full variable domain is EAGVTQFPSHSVIEKGQTVTLRCDPISGHDNLYWYRRVMGKEIKFLLHFVKESKQDESGMPNNRFLAERTGGTYSTLKVQPAELEDSGVYFCASSQDRGRRDEQFFGPGTRLTVL.

Of note for this clone: The read finishes 3 residues shy of the CDR3 end, and the germline J gene is used to complete it. The chain employs TRBV4-2 and TRBJ2-5; the match to TRBD1 covers 7 bases. The germline gives CDR1 LGHNA, CDR2 YNFKEQ. V dropped 4 bases and J dropped 0; count of bases not matched to a gene: 11. This CDR3 is 17 amino acids long. The sequenced part of the CDR3 DNA is TGTGCCAGCAGCCGCGAGGGACAGAGGACGTACCAAGAGACC. It encodes CASSREGQRTYQET. The full-length CDR3 reads as CASSREGQRTYQETQYF.

A remark on this clone: One junction end disagrees with the germline gene, perhaps due to a read error. The DNA ends 3 residues before the CDR3 does, and the rest of the CDR3 is filled in from the germline J gene. V is TRBV20-1 and J is TRBJ2-1; TRBD2 aligns across 8 bases. Germline V CDR1 and CDR2: DFQATT, SNEGSKA (reference sequence). The CDR3 consists of 14 residues. CDR3 bases read: TGCAGTGCAGAGAGCGGGGGTTCCTACACTGAG. Translated: CSAESGGSYTE. The full CDR3 protein reads CSAESGGSYTEQFF.

With respect to this clone: From the germline J gene comes the end of the CDR3, since the read stops 3 residues before it. V is TRBV2 and J is TRBJ1-2, with TRBD1 as a possible D gene (5 bases). This CDR3 is built from 15 residues. Germline values: CDR1 SNHLY, CDR2 FYNNEI. The CDR3 here is CASGGAAYSYNDYTF. Incomplete CDR3 DNA: TGTGCCAGCGGCGGGGCCGCTTACTCCTACAATGAC.

Of note for this clone: The read falls 3 residues short of the CDR3 end, and the missing part is taken from the germline J gene. V is TRBV6-4 and J is TRBJ2-1, with TRBD1 matching 8 bases. Germline CDR1 MRHNA, CDR2 SNTAGT. The CDR3 contains 14 residues. V lost 2 bases and J lost 9; bases outside the gene matches: 6. The DNA read from the CDR3 is TGTGCCAGCAGTGACGGGCAGGGGGCGCGTGAG. This gives the protein CASSDGQGARE. The full CDR3 sequence reads CASSDGQGAREQFF.

Note on this clone: With the read ending 3 residues before the CDR3 end, the germline J gene is used to fill in that end. The rearrangement uses TRBV18 and TRBJ1-5; tentatively, D is TRBD1 (5 bases). Deletions cut 5 bases from V and 5 bases from J, with 10 bases between. The germline gives CDR1 KGHSH, CDR2 LQKENI. The CDR3 totals 13 residues. This chain's CDR3 is CASSTDSDQPQHF. The covered CDR3 bases are TGTGCCAGCTCAACAGACAGTGATCAGCCC.

Note on this clone: The read ends 3 residues shy of where the CDR3 ends; the end is completed using the germline J gene. The rearrangement joins TRBV5-1 to TRBJ2-1; the D gene is possibly TRBD1 (6 bases). From germline, CDR1 is SGHRS and CDR2 YFSETQ. Deletions cut 1 base from V and 4 bases from J, with 15 bases between. The CDR3 spans 16 residues. Here the CDR3 reads CASSLSLGTTYNEQFF. The sequenced CDR3 bases are TGCGCCAGCAGCTTGTCCCTCGGGACAACGTACAATGAG.

Of note for this clone: The read falls 3 residues short of the CDR3 end, and the missing part is taken from the germline J gene. The chain uses TRBV5-1 and TRBJ2-1, with TRBD2 matching 8 bases. J lost 8 bases, V lost 6 bases, and 10 bases had no gene match. The CDR3 contains 14 residues. Germline loops: CDR1 SGHRS, CDR2 YFSETQ. The CDR3 is CASNDGGARDEQFF. The covered CDR3 bases are TGCGCCAGCAACGACGGGGGGGCCAGGGATGAG.

Remarks on this clone: The sequenced fragment ends 3 residues before the CDR3 boundary, so the rest is inferred from the germline J gene. This chain joins TRBV19 and TRBJ1-1; 7 bases match TRBD1. The CDR3 extends over 14 amino acids. Trimming took 2 bases from V and 4 from J; bases not matched to a gene: 4. Germline loops: CDR1 LNHDA, CDR2 SQIVND (reference sequence). The part of the CDR3 DNA that was read is TGTGCCAGTAGTATAAGGGGGCGCGGCACTGAA. The encoded protein is CASSIRGRGTE. The whole CDR3 sequence is CASSIRGRGTEAFF.

Comments on this clone: The read terminates 3 residues ahead of where the CDR3 ends, so the germline J gene completes it. V usage is TRBV9 and J usage is TRBJ2-2; D is possibly TRBD2 (5 bases). The germline CDR1 and CDR2 sequences are SGDLS and YYNGEE. Trimming shortened V by 2 bases and J by 8 bases, and 13 bases separated the two germline ends. The CDR3 sequence is 14 residues long. Partial CDR3 DNA: TGTGCCAGCAGCGTCGGGGTGGCACCGGGGGAG. It translates to CASSVGVAPGE. The entire CDR3 protein is CASSVGVAPGELFF. The full variable domain, completed using reference TRBV9 and TRBJ2-2, is DSGVTQTPKHLITATGQRVTLRCSPRSGDLSVYWYQQSLDQGLQFLIQYYNGEERAKGNILERFSAQQFPDLHSELNLSSLELGDSALYFCASSVGVAPGELFFGEGSRLTVL.

About this clone itself: The observed sequence ends 3 residues before the CDR3 terminus, with the missing tail filled in from the germline J gene. J is TRBJ2-7 and V is TRBV20-1; 11 nucleotides align to TRBD1. The CDR3 sequence is 15 residues long. Looked up from germline, CDR1 is DFQATT and CDR2 is SNEGSKA (reference sequence). Germline trimming cut 1 base from V and 3 bases from J; bases unmatched to any gene: 5. The sequenced CDR3 bases are TGCAGTGCTAGAGTGGGACAGGGGGTGGTCTACGAG. This codes for CSARVGQGVVYE. The whole CDR3 protein is CSARVGQGVVYEQYF.

Turning to this clone: The read ends 3 residues early relative to the CDR3; the germline J gene fills the gap. This chain connects TRBV5-1 to TRBJ2-3, with D possibly being TRBD2 (5 bases). Germline CDR1 reads SGHRS; CDR2 reads YFSETQ. Trimming cost V 4 bases and J 5 bases, with 20 bases left between them. This CDR3 contains 16 residues. The sequenced part of the CDR3 DNA is TGCGCCAGCAGCCCTTACTCGGATCCCGGGGTAGATACG. This codes for CASSPYSDPGVDT. The CDR3 in its entirety is CASSPYSDPGVDTQYF.

A note on this clone: The CDR3 end lies 3 residues beyond the end of the read and is filled in from the germline J gene. The rearrangement links TRBV30 to TRBJ2-2; D is unresolved. The V and J ends lost 5 bases and 5 bases respectively, with 12 bases between them. Per germline, CDR1 GTSNPN and CDR2 SVGIG (reference sequence). The CDR3 is 13 residues long. The CDR3 bases that were read are TGTGCCTGGGCCCGACATGAGACCGGGGAG. Encoded protein: CAWARHETGE. The full CDR3 protein reads CAWARHETGELFF. The entire variable domain, with the rest obtained from reference TRBV30 and TRBJ2-2, is as follows: SQTIHQWPATLVQPVGSPLSLECTVEGTSNPNLYWYRQAAGRGLQLLFYSVGIGQISSEVPQNLSASRPQDRQFILSSKKLLLSDSGFYLCAWARHETGELFFGEGSRLTVL.

About this clone itself: The CDR3 end lies 3 residues beyond the end of the read and is filled in from the germline J gene. This chain links TRBV5-1 with TRBJ2-5, with 7 bases fitting TRBD1. Germline lookup yields CDR1 SGHRS and CDR2 YFSETQ. The CDR3 loop spans 14 amino acids. The CDR3 loop is CASSLARGRDTQYF. The CDR3 bases that were read are TGCGCCAGCAGCTTGGCCAGGGGGAGAGATACC.